This TCR beta chain was retrieved from a study of Tregs in tolerant kidney transplant recipients. Repertoires were generated with immunoSEQ multiplex PCR, while TCRdb's copy carries only in-frame clones and drops some. The repertoire consists of hundreds of thousands of clones, with about 80% occurring once and the leading ten covering less than 0.75%. This CDR3 spans 17 amino acids. Germline V gene data show CDR1 as SGHTA and CDR2 as FQGNSA. Trimming took 3 bases from V and 0 from J; bases not matched to a gene: 7. V and J are TRBV7-2 and TRBJ1-5; 8 bases are shared with TRBD1. Sequencing was performed on CD4+ T cells from blood. The receptor was derived from a human donor in good health. In DNA form, the CDR3 reads TGTGCCAGCAGCTTCGGGACAGGATTGTATAGCAATCAGCCCCAGCATTTT. Protein: CASSFGTGLYSNQPQHF.